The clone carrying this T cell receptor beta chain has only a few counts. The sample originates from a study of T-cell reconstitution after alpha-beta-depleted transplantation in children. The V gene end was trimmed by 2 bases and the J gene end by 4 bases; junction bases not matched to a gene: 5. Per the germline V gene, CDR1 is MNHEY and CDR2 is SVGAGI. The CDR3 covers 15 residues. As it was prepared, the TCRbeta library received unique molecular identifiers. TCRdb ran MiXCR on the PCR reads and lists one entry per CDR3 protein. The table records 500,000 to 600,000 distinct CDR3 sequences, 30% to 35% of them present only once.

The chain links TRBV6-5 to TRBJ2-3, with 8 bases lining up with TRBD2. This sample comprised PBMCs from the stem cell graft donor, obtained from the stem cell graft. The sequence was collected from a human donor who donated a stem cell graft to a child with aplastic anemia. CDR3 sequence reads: CASSYGLAGPDTQYF. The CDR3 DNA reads TGTGCCAGCAGTTACGGACTAGCTGGGCCAGATACGCAGTATTTT.